This entry is about one TCR beta chain. Its target is not known. V was clipped by 5 bases and J by 6 bases; unmatched bases: 5. Per the germline V gene, CDR1 is MDHEN and CDR2 is SYDVKM. The CDR3 covers 16 residues. This entry comes from a study of T cell responses to AZD1222 COVID-19 vaccine. General observations from the study: Donors skewed white British and female; clonal diversity was possibly underestimated.

TCRdb's table, derived via immunoSEQ multiplex PCR, lists solely in-frame clones and lacks some. This table holds around 150,000 clones, approximately 91% found once. The chain employs TRBV28 and TRBJ2-1, with TRBD2 matching over 15 bases. The sequence derives from an adult in good health. Sequencing was performed on peripheral blood, taken on day 0 of AZD1222 vaccination. Written as DNA, the CDR3 is TGTGCCAGCAGTCTAGGACTAGCGGGAGGGCCCAATGAGCAGTTCTTC. This sequence encodes CASSLGLAGGPNEQFF.